A selection of T cell receptor beta chains follows, all from one sample in a study of cytomegalovirus exposure and HLA in healthy donors. Libraries were prepared by immunoSEQ multiplex PCR; TCRdb keeps only in-frame clonotypes and omits some of them. Counted here are more than 95,000 clones, 70% to 90% occurring once; the ten biggest clones make up about 4%. Sequences were obtained from PBMCs. Receptors were obtained from a woman aged 18-29 years in good health and CMV-seropositive. Each CDR3 is given with its conserved first and last residue. For some rows the clone size is stated as once, few or many, or as a class when expanded; others skip it.

clone size: -
V gene: TRBV7-6
CDR3 protein: CASSPPGEQYF

clone size: -
V gene: TRBV4-2
CDR3 protein: CASSQDPGGQVSEQFF

clone size: once
V gene: TRBV9
CDR3 protein: CASSVARGLAGKETQYF

clone size: -
V gene: TRBV10-2
CDR3 protein: CASSEWDRNEQYF

clone size: once
V gene: TRBV5-6
CDR3 protein: CASSNPGGWSYEQYF

clone size: -
V gene: TRBV28
CDR3 protein: CASSLAGQGTNEKLFF

clone size: -
V gene: TRBV27
CDR3 protein: CASSQRNTGGVGAFF

clone size: -
V gene: TRBV11-2
CDR3 protein: CASSLEDRGINEQYF

clone size: -
V gene: TRBV4-2
CDR3 protein: CASSPPTGQGGNTIYF

clone size: -
V gene: TRBV28
CDR3 protein: CASSSPRLAGGSDTQYF

clone size: -
V gene: TRBV4-1
CDR3 protein: CASSQIRGALETQYF

clone size: -
V gene: TRBV5-1
CDR3 protein: CASSFVLGTGELFF

clone size: once
V gene: TRBV19
CDR3 protein: CASKEAGGGYNEQFF

clone size: -
V gene: TRBV19
CDR3 protein: CASSISEGTFAAGEQYF

clone size: -
V gene: TRBV6-6
CDR3 protein: CASSYPQNYGYTF

clone size: once
V gene: TRBV6-1
CDR3 protein: CASSAYRGAFF

clone size: -
V gene: TRBV7-9
CDR3 protein: CASSWPDRAMEQYF

clone size: once
V gene: TRBV13
CDR3 protein: CASSIRSRGSGNTIYF

clone size: -
V gene: TRBV7-2
CDR3 protein: CASSLARTMDSPLHF

clone size: -
V gene: TRBV14
CDR3 protein: CASSLLGGAKVETQYF

clone size: -
V gene: TRBV4-1
CDR3 protein: CASSQERANTEAFF

clone size: -
V gene: TRBV5-1
CDR3 protein: CASSSTGKQETQYF

clone size: -
V gene: TRBV4-2
CDR3 protein: CASSQGRVGYGYTF

clone size: -
V gene: TRBV28
CDR3 protein: CASLGTGFHEQYF

clone size: once
V gene: TRBV4-1
CDR3 protein: CASSQVPPDRPNTEAFF

clone size: -
V gene: TRBV6-5
CDR3 protein: CASRSYGQGNSPLHF

clone size: -
V gene: TRBV6-5
CDR3 protein: CASARQGKNQPQHF

clone size: -
V gene: TRBV9
CDR3 protein: CASSAYSGKETQYF

clone size: few
V gene: TRBV28
CDR3 protein: CASSEGWGYGYTF

clone size: few
V gene: TRBV9
CDR3 protein: CASSAGQISGNTIYF

clone size: -
V gene: TRBV4-1
CDR3 protein: CASSQAVNEKLFF

clone size: once
V gene: TRBV6-6
CDR3 protein: CASMSDNEQFF

clone size: -
V gene: TRBV28
CDR3 protein: CASRRRQGLTNEKLFF

clone size: once
V gene: TRBV4-1
CDR3 protein: CASSQAGGLATNEKLFF

clone size: -
V gene: TRBV12-5
CDR3 protein: CASGLVLRDRNTEAFF

clone size: once
V gene: TRBV11-3
CDR3 protein: CASSPRQGLSDKANTEAFF

clone size: -
V gene: TRBV4-2
CDR3 protein: CASSQDGALREGYEQYF

clone size: -
V gene: TRBV9
CDR3 protein: CASSPSGGLGYGYTF

clone size: -
V gene: TRBV4-2
CDR3 protein: CASSFPGLAGGPGSTDTQYF

clone size: -
V gene: TRBV5-1
CDR3 protein: CASTDILNSGANVLTF

clone size: -
V gene: TRBV2
CDR3 protein: CASSVRYEQYF

clone size: -
V gene: TRBV11-2
CDR3 protein: CASSLTLAGYEQYF

clone size: -
V gene: TRBV19
CDR3 protein: CAPGQGHTGNTIYF

clone size: -
V gene: TRBV5-1
CDR3 protein: CASSPRWGESLYEQYF

clone size: -
V gene: TRBV5-5
CDR3 protein: CASSSTRVFGGANVLTF

clone size: -
V gene: TRBV6-4
CDR3 protein: CASSDGTASTDTQYF

clone size: -
V gene: TRBV5-4
CDR3 protein: CASSLPGSEAFF

clone size: -
V gene: TRBV7-2
CDR3 protein: CASSAGGRNYGYTF

clone size: -
V gene: TRBV7-9
CDR3 protein: CASSLQGGFGSGEQFF

clone size: -
V gene: TRBV27
CDR3 protein: CASSLRGNTEAFF

clone size: -
V gene: TRBV11-2
CDR3 protein: CASSKDGGVTYTF

clone size: -
V gene: TRBV1
CDR3 protein: CTSSQVRDSGDTDTQYF

clone size: -
V gene: TRBV11-2
CDR3 protein: CASSRQGHEQYF

clone size: -
V gene: TRBV7-2
CDR3 protein: CASSSYLNTEAFF

clone size: once
V gene: TRBV14
CDR3 protein: CASRPLSGNTGELFF